Below, one TCR beta chain is given with its context. Antigen unknown. Repeated repertoire sampling spanned the course of chemoradiotherapy. The V end was cut by 1 base, the J end by 7 bases, with 5 bases between. This CDR3 region has 13 residues. Germline loops: CDR1 SGHNT, CDR2 YENEEA. This sample is drawn from a study of chemoradiotherapy in HPV16-positive cancers. Study-level background: Two HPV16-positive patients' cells yielded candidate HPV-specific clones and common motifs.

Broader study findings: In HPV16-positive patients, HPV-responsive T-cell expansion tracked better recurrence-free survival. HPV-specific T cells were functionally defined from only a couple of HPV16-positive patients.

Clones were sequenced by immunoSEQ multiplex PCR, and TCRdb holds only the in-frame ones, with some missing. The table records about 7,800 clones, around 85% of them present only once. The TCR was taken from a human donor with HPV-associated anogenital cancer. This chain uses TRBV11-3 with TRBJ1-6; no clear D. Source: blood, taken from a patient who underwent chemoradiotherapy. CDR3 amino acids: CASSLGGNSPLHF. As DNA, the CDR3 is TGTGCCAGCAGCTTAGGAGGGAATTCACCCCTCCACTTT.